A selection of T cell receptor beta chains follows, all from one sample in a study of shared clonotypes between healthy human individuals. The data were produced by immunoSEQ multiplex PCR, yet TCRdb's version contains in-frame clones alone and is incomplete. Here the sample spans 630,000 or so clones, roughly 98% being singletons. The sample was naive CD8+ T cells sorted from blood. The receptors here all came from a man aged 30-40 years in good health. CDR3s include the opening cysteine and the closing phenylalanine or tryptophan. D genes are given only for firm matches. Only some rows state a clone size, as once, few, many or a class for expanded clones.

V: TRBV7-6
J: TRBJ2-1
size: NA
D: TRBD2
CDR3: CASSPGLAGNNEQFF
DNA: TGTGCCAGCAGCCCCGGACTAGCGGGGAACAATGAGCAGTTCTTC

V: TRBV29-1
J: TRBJ2-7
size: NA
D: NA
CDR3: CSVEARTDLDYEQYF
DNA: TGCAGCGTTGAAGCTCGGACAGACCTTGACTACGAGCAGTACTTC

V: TRBV9
J: TRBJ2-6
size: NA
D: NA
CDR3: CASGTSGANVLTF
DNA: TGTGCCAGCGGGACCTCTGGGGCCAACGTCCTGACTTTC

V: TRBV6-5
J: TRBJ2-7
size: NA
D: TRBD1
CDR3: CASSRRQGTYEQYF
DNA: TGTGCCAGCAGCCGTAGACAGGGTACCTACGAGCAGTACTTC

V: TRBV30
J: TRBJ2-7
size: NA
D: TRBD2
CDR3: CAWSYGSGNEQYF
DNA: TGTGCCTGGAGTTACGGCAGCGGGAACGAGCAGTACTTC

V: TRBV5-1
J: TRBJ2-2
size: NA
D: NA
CDR3: CACSLMRDTGELFF
DNA: TGCGCCTGCAGCTTGATGAGGGACACCGGGGAGCTGTTTTTT

V: TRBV4-1
J: TRBJ2-7
size: NA
D: NA
CDR3: CASSHTLGRTRDYEQYF
DNA: TGCGCCAGCAGCCACACATTGGGCCGGACAAGGGACTACGAGCAGTACTTC

V: TRBV7-2
J: TRBJ2-7
size: NA
D: TRBD1
CDR3: CASSFSRDSPSREQYF
DNA: TGTGCCAGCAGCTTTTCCCGGGACAGCCCCTCCCGCGAGCAGTACTTC

V: TRBV11-2
J: TRBJ2-1
size: NA
D: NA
CDR3: CASRVETGSEQFF
DNA: TGTGCCAGCAGAGTTGAAACAGGGAGTGAGCAGTTCTTC

V: TRBV14
J: TRBJ2-1
size: NA
D: NA
CDR3: CASSHLAGEYNEQFF
DNA: TGTGCCAGCAGCCATTTAGCCGGGGAATACAATGAGCAGTTCTTC

V: TRBV5-1
J: TRBJ2-7
size: NA
D: TRBD1
CDR3: CASSLGWDRAYEQYF
DNA: TGCGCCAGCAGCTTGGGTTGGGACAGGGCCTACGAGCAGTACTTC

V: TRBV7-8
J: TRBJ2-3
size: once
D: TRBD1
CDR3: CASSLYQGDGTDTQYF
DNA: TGTGCCAGCAGCTTGTACCAGGGGGACGGCACAGATACGCAGTATTTT

V: TRBV5-5
J: TRBJ2-4
size: NA
D: NA
CDR3: CASSDMGVMNIQYF
DNA: TGTGCCAGCAGCGACATGGGGGTTATGAACATTCAGTACTTC

V: TRBV9
J: TRBJ1-3
size: NA
D: NA
CDR3: CASSLGGDSGNTIYF
DNA: TGTGCCAGCAGCCTAGGGGGGGACTCTGGAAACACCATATATTTT

V: TRBV5-6
J: TRBJ1-5
size: NA
D: NA
CDR3: CASSLGQLRGNQPQHF
DNA: TGTGCCAGCAGCTTGGGGCAGCTTAGAGGCAATCAGCCCCAGCATTTT

V: TRBV10-2
J: TRBJ2-1
size: NA
D: TRBD2
CDR3: CASKGAERESSYNEQFF
DNA: TGCGCCAGCAAGGGCGCTGAGCGGGAGAGCTCCTACAATGAGCAGTTCTTC

V: TRBV29-1
J: TRBJ2-3
size: NA
D: TRBD1
CDR3: CSANPDRASTDTQYF
DNA: TGCAGCGCCAATCCGGACAGGGCTAGCACAGATACGCAGTATTTT

V: TRBV7-2
J: TRBJ2-7
size: NA
D: NA
CDR3: CASSFSGARYEQYF
DNA: TGTGCCAGCAGCTTTAGCGGAGCCAGGTACGAGCAGTACTTC

V: TRBV6-5
J: TRBJ2-1
size: NA
D: NA
CDR3: CASSYSSSNEQFF
DNA: TGTGCCAGCAGTTACTCCTCCAGCAATGAGCAGTTCTTC

V: TRBV27
J: TRBJ2-3
size: NA
D: NA
CDR3: CASSYGGGYTDTQYF
DNA: TGTGCCAGCAGTTACGGTGGGGGATACACAGATACGCAGTATTTT

V: TRBV30
J: TRBJ2-5
size: NA
D: TRBD2
CDR3: CAWSWVTSGMYQETQYF
DNA: TGTGCCTGGAGTTGGGTCACTAGCGGGATGTACCAAGAGACCCAGTACTTC

V: TRBV7-3
J: TRBJ2-3
size: NA
D: TRBD1
CDR3: CASSDQQGTDTQYF
DNA: TGTGCCAGCAGCGACCAACAGGGGACAGATACGCAGTATTTT

V: TRBV6-5
J: TRBJ2-1
size: NA
D: NA
CDR3: CASSRQLPYNEQFF
DNA: TGTGCCAGCAGTAGACAGCTACCCTACAATGAGCAGTTCTTC

V: TRBV28
J: TRBJ2-2
size: NA
D: TRBD2
CDR3: CASSRRLAGFGELFF
DNA: TGTGCCAGCAGTCGCCGACTAGCGGGGTTCGGGGAGCTGTTTTTT

V: TRBV6-5
J: TRBJ2-3
size: NA
D: TRBD1
CDR3: CASTSGTGGTDTQYF
DNA: TGTGCCAGCACCTCCGGGACAGGGGGCACAGATACGCAGTATTTT

V: TRBV9
J: TRBJ2-7
size: NA
D: NA
CDR3: CASSVAGLSYEQYF
DNA: TGTGCCAGCAGCGTAGCGGGACTGTCCTACGAGCAGTACTTC

V: TRBV29-1
J: TRBJ1-2
size: NA
D: NA
CDR3: CSVELTSLFGYTF
DNA: TGCAGCGTTGAACTGACCAGCCTCTTTGGCTACACCTTC

V: TRBV19
J: TRBJ2-3
size: NA
D: NA
CDR3: CASSMEENADTQYF
DNA: TGTGCCAGTAGTATGGAGGAGAATGCAGATACGCAGTATTTT

V: TRBV27
J: TRBJ1-5
size: NA
D: NA
CDR3: CASSYGGSWPQHF
DNA: TGTGCCAGCAGTTATGGCGGGTCGTGGCCCCAGCATTTT

V: TRBV28
J: TRBJ2-7
size: NA
D: NA
CDR3: CASSFTHDEQYF
DNA: TGTGCCAGCAGTTTTACCCATGACGAGCAGTACTTC

V: TRBV5-4
J: TRBJ2-4
size: NA
D: NA
CDR3: CASLKSWLNIQYF
DNA: TGTGCCAGCCTCAAGTCCTGGTTAAACATTCAGTACTTC

V: TRBV27
J: TRBJ1-1
size: NA
D: NA
CDR3: CASSSPLRGRTEAFF
DNA: TGTGCCAGCAGTTCTCCGCTGAGAGGGAGGACTGAAGCTTTCTTT

V: TRBV15
J: TRBJ2-3
size: once
D: TRBD2
CDR3: CATSRVGLEPGLGADTQYF
DNA: TGTGCCACCAGCAGAGTGGGTTTGGAGCCGGGACTAGGGGCAGATACGCAGTATTTT

V: TRBV7-8
J: TRBJ2-5
size: once
D: TRBD2
CDR3: CASSLPWTSGRAWQETQYF
DNA: TGTGCCAGCAGCTTACCCTGGACTAGCGGGAGGGCCTGGCAAGAGACCCAGTACTTC

V: TRBV19
J: TRBJ1-1
size: NA
D: NA
CDR3: CACDRNTEAFF
DNA: TGTGCCTGCGACCGGAACACTGAAGCTTTCTTT

V: TRBV7-2
J: TRBJ2-7
size: NA
D: NA
CDR3: CASSQYSVSSYEQYF
DNA: TGTGCCAGCAGCCAATACTCCGTTAGCTCCTACGAGCAGTACTTC

V: TRBV23-1
J: TRBJ2-5
size: NA
D: TRBD2
CDR3: CASSQRGRTSGLETQYF
DNA: TGCGCCAGCAGTCAAAGGGGTAGGACTAGTGGTTTGGAGACCCAGTACTTC

V: TRBV2
J: TRBJ2-7
size: few
D: NA
CDR3: CASSELGPDYEQYF
DNA: TGTGCCAGCAGCGAACTAGGACCAGACTACGAGCAGTACTTC

V: TRBV7-8
J: TRBJ2-2
size: NA
D: TRBD2
CDR3: CASSLVSTGTSRWANTGELFF
DNA: TGTGCCAGCAGCTTAGTTTCCACCGGGACTAGTCGTTGGGCGAACACCGGGGAGCTGTTTTTT

V: TRBV11-2
J: TRBJ2-2
size: NA
D: NA
CDR3: CASSLVAGELFF
DNA: TGTGCCAGCAGCTTAGTGGCCGGGGAGCTGTTTTTT

V: TRBV7-2
J: TRBJ2-7
size: NA
D: TRBD1
CDR3: CASSFKTGGTYEQYF
DNA: TGTGCCAGCAGCTTTAAGACAGGGGGCACCTACGAGCAGTACTTC

V: TRBV5-1
J: TRBJ2-1
size: NA
D: TRBD2
CDR3: CASSNLSGRGKGEQFF
DNA: TGCGCCAGCAGCAACCTTAGCGGGAGGGGAAAGGGTGAGCAGTTCTTC

V: TRBV5-5
J: TRBJ2-2
size: NA
D: TRBD2
CDR3: CASSSEGLAGSTGELFF
DNA: TGTGCCAGCAGCTCCGAGGGACTAGCGGGAAGTACCGGGGAGCTGTTTTTT

V: TRBV6-5
J: TRBJ1-5
size: NA
D: TRBD1
CDR3: CASNPTGSGQPQHF
DNA: TGTGCCAGCAACCCGACAGGGTCAGGTCAGCCCCAGCATTTT

V: TRBV27
J: TRBJ2-7
size: NA
D: TRBD1
CDR3: CASSLGQGGEQYF
DNA: TGTGCCAGCAGTTTGGGACAGGGTGGCGAGCAGTACTTC

V: TRBV4-1
J: TRBJ1-1
size: once
D: NA
CDR3: CASRRDQNTEAFF
DNA: TGCGCCAGCAGGCGGGACCAGAACACTGAAGCTTTCTTT

V: TRBV11-2
J: TRBJ2-3
size: NA
D: NA
CDR3: CASSPDPGLPGRTDTQYF
DNA: TGTGCCAGCAGCCCGGATCCCGGGCTTCCGGGACGCACAGATACGCAGTATTTT